The 18 T cell receptor beta chains below were found in one sample sequenced in a study of CD8 T cells in ankylosing spondylitis. TCRdb itself ran the 5' RACE reads through MiXCR, one entry per CDR3 protein. The sample has about 250,000 distinct CDR3 sequences, roughly 32% seen once. The specimen was blood, either unsorted or a sorted T cell fraction (not recorded which). These receptors all stem from a male donor with ankylosing spondylitis or in good health (not recorded which).

This clonotype was counted between two and nine times. V and J are TRBV3-1 and TRBJ2-1; unclear D gene. CDR1 is LGHDT and CDR2 is YNNKEL in the germline V gene (reference sequence). Deletions cut 2 bases from V and 4 bases from J, with 12 bases between. This CDR3 comprises 15 residues. The CDR3 protein is CASSQTNRNYNEQFF. CDR3 sequence (DNA): TGTGCCAGCAGCCAAACTAACCGTAATTACAATGAGCAGTTCTTC.

This clonotype came up once. The gene calls are TRBV27 and TRBJ2-7; D call uncertain. CDR1 and CDR2 (germline): MNHEY, SMNVEV (reference sequence). The CDR3 has 13 amino acids. Between the trimmed V and J ends, which lost 5 bases and 2 bases, there was a span of 10 bases. The CDR3 sequence is CASSPGPTYEQYF. In nucleotides, the CDR3 is TGTGCCAGCAGTCCCGGGCCTACCTACGAGCAGTACTTC.

This chain connects TRBV20-1 to TRBJ2-1; 9 bases are a match to TRBD2. The germline V gene has CDR1 DFQATT and CDR2 SNEGSKA (reference sequence). The length of the CDR3 is 17 residues. The V gene end was trimmed by 0 bases and the J gene end by 4 bases; junction bases not matched to a gene: 10. The CDR3 nucleotides are TGCAGTGCTAGAGATCAGAATAGCGGGGGCTCTTACAATGAGCAGTTCTTC. The encoded protein is CSARDQNSGGSYNEQFF.

This clonotype was detected only a few times. This rearrangement joins TRBV12-3 or TRBV12-4 to TRBJ2-3; D not resolved. The CDR3 is 13 residues long. V gave up 2 bases and J gave up 6 bases, with 9 bases separating them. The chain's CDR3 is CASSLSPSDTQYF. DNA of the CDR3: TGTGCCAGCAGTTTAAGTCCTAGTGATACGCAGTATTTT.

This clonotype was counted only a few times. The rearrangement uses TRBV5-1 and TRBJ2-1; 7 positions match TRBD1. Per germline, CDR1 SGHRS and CDR2 YFSETQ. This CDR3 is 14 amino acids long. Losses at the gene ends were 4 bases for V and 9 bases for J; bases not matched to a gene: 10. The CDR3 loop is CASSREGGRIEQFF. The CDR3 coding sequence is TGCGCCAGCAGCAGGGAAGGGGGCCGGATTGAGCAGTTCTTC.

This sequence joins TRBV5-8 and TRBJ1-4; 7 bases map to TRBD1. Germline-derived CDR1 and CDR2 are SGHTS and YDEGEE. Trimming took 0 bases from V and 5 from J; bases not matched to a gene: 10. This CDR3 has 17 residues. CDR3 sequence reads: CASSLASRQGLNEKLFF. The CDR3 DNA follows: TGTGCCAGCAGCTTGGCATCCAGACAGGGTCTGAATGAAAAACTGTTTTTT. Full variable domain (remainder filled in from reference TRBV5-8 and TRBJ1-4): EAGVTQSPTHLIKTRGQQATLRCSPISGHTSVYWYQQALGLGLQFLLWYDEGEERNRGNFPPRFSGRQFPNYSSELNVNALELEDSALYLCASSLASRQGLNEKLFFGSGTQLSVL.

The V and J genes are TRBV20-1 and TRBJ2-2; D is tentatively TRBD1 or TRBD2 (6 bases each). Germline V gene lookup returns CDR1 DFQATT and CDR2 SNEGSKA (reference sequence). There are 14 residues in the CDR3. The V and J ends lost 6 bases and 2 bases respectively, with 13 bases between them. The CDR3 coding sequence is TGCAGTGCCAATAGGGGGACTAACACCGGGGAGCTGTTTTTT. It yields the protein CSANRGTNTGELFF.

There are a few counts of this clonotype. The chain couples TRBV29-1 to TRBJ2-5; D is possibly TRBD1 (5 bases). Trimming stripped 3 bases from V and 5 bases from J, with 10 bases between. The CDR3 runs 12 residues. Germline CDR1 is SQVTM and CDR2 is ANQGSEA. CDR3 sequence: CSVDQGLETQYF. The CDR3 coding sequence is TGCAGCGTTGATCAGGGTCTTGAGACCCAGTACTTC.

As to this clonotype: Because it lacks the conserved phenylalanine or tryptophan at the end, this CDR3 is likely a read error. This rearrangement joins TRBV28 to TRBJ2-7; D uncertain. Germline loops: CDR1 MDHEN, CDR2 SYDVKM. This CDR3 spans 10 amino acids. V was clipped by 1 base and J by 5 bases, with 0 bases between them. The CDR3 reads CASSLYEQYL. DNA of the CDR3: TGTGCCAGCAGTTTATACGAGCAGTACTTA.

This clonotype was detected a few times. J is TRBJ2-3 and V is TRBV20-1, with D tentatively TRBD1 or TRBD2 (5 bases each). The germline gives CDR1 DFQATT, CDR2 SNEGSKA (reference sequence). V lost 5 bases, J lost 1 base, and 10 bases lay in between. This CDR3 is 13 amino acids long. The CDR3 DNA is TGCAGTGCTTTGGGGCGGGGCACAGATACGCAGTATTTT. Protein: CSALGRGTDTQYF.

This clonotype showed up just once. This chain links TRBV10-2 with TRBJ2-3; 9 positions match TRBD2. Germline trimming cut 4 bases from V and 2 bases from J; bases unmatched to any gene: 7. The CDR3 is 16 residues long. In germline, CDR1 is WSHSY, CDR2 SAAADI. CDR3 DNA sequence: TGCGCCAGCAGTGTTGGCGGGGGGGCCCCCACAGATACGCAGTATTTT. This encodes CASSVGGGAPTDTQYF.

This clonotype was found a few times. This chain connects TRBV12-3 or TRBV12-4 to TRBJ2-7; no firm D call. Trimming took 3 bases from V and 6 from J, leaving 6 bases between them. The CDR3 is made up of 11 amino acids. This chain's CDR3 is CASSLLGEQYF. CDR3 DNA: TGTGCCAGCAGTTTGTTGGGCGAGCAGTACTTC.

The chain recombines TRBV20-1 with TRBJ2-3; 7 positions match TRBD2. Germline trimming cut 3 bases from V and 0 bases from J; bases unmatched to any gene: 12. CDR1 DFQATT and CDR2 SNEGSKA come from the germline V gene (reference sequence). The CDR3 has 17 residues. CDR3 residues: CSARGTINPPSTDTQYF. For the CDR3, the DNA is TGCAGTGCTAGGGGGACTATCAACCCCCCTAGCACAGATACGCAGTATTTT.

The rearrangement uses TRBV4-1 and TRBJ2-4; D might be TRBD1 or TRBD2, each matching 5 bases. Trimming took 1 base from V and 7 from J, leaving 14 bases between them. This CDR3 spans 15 amino acids. Germline-derived CDR1 and CDR2 are MGHRA and YSYEKL. The CDR3 here is CASSQVGTVGNIQYF. In DNA form, the CDR3 reads TGCGCCAGCAGCCAAGTCGGGACGGTAGGGAACATTCAGTACTTC.

The gene calls are TRBV6-2 or TRBV6-3 and TRBJ2-7; weak D call: TRBD2 (6 bases). The germline gives CDR1 MNHEY, CDR2 SVGEGT. The V end lost 10 bases, the J end lost 7 bases, and 14 bases lay between the germline ends. The length of the CDR3 is 11 residues. CDR3 protein: CATETRGEQYF. DNA for the CDR3: TGTGCCACCGAGACTAGGGGTGAGCAGTACTTC.

This clonotype was observed a few times. V gene TRBV5-1 combines with J gene TRBJ2-1, with D possibly TRBD2 on 6 matching bases. Trimming pared 0 bases from V and 4 bases from J, leaving 8 bases between. The CDR3 consists of 14 residues. Germline loops: CDR1 SGHRS, CDR2 YFSETQ. The CDR3 DNA reads TGCGCCAGCAGCTTGGGGGGGGATTACAATGAGCAGTTCTTC. Translating gives CASSLGGDYNEQFF.

V is TRBV29-1 and J is TRBJ2-2; 9 bases fit TRBD2. Looked up from germline, CDR1 is SQVTM and CDR2 is ANQGSEA. The trim removed 7 bases at V and 4 bases at J, leaving 4 bases unmatched. The CDR3 has 13 residues. For the CDR3, the DNA is TGCAGCGCAAGCGGGGGGACCACCGGGGAGCTGTTTTTT. It encodes CSASGGTTGELFF.

In this sample, this clonotype turned up a few times. The chain couples TRBV5-1 to TRBJ2-7; tentatively, D is TRBD1 (5 bases). The CDR3 spans 14 residues. Trimming took off 0 bases at V and 3 bases at J, with 10 bases between the two ends. CDR1 is SGHRS and CDR2 is YFSETQ in the germline V gene. CDR3 sequence (DNA): TGCGCCAGCAGCTTGGATCCAGGGCGCTACGAGCAGTACTTC. The encoded protein is CASSLDPGRYEQYF.